This T cell receptor (beta chain) was profiled in a study of control samples from healthy donors and cancer patients. Clones were read by immunoSEQ multiplex PCR, and TCRdb kept only the in-frame ones, dropping some. The table shows around 130,000 clones, with about 91% occurring only once. V gave up 5 bases and J gave up 0 bases, with 14 bases separating them. Per germline, CDR1 SNHLY and CDR2 FYNNEI. The CDR3 contains 16 residues. This chain links TRBV2 with TRBJ1-3; unclear D gene. This receptor was identified in a man aged 18 to 30 in good health. The sequencing sample was made of blood. CDR3 nucleotide sequence: TGTGCCAGCAGTAGTTCTCGGGCAGTCTCTGGAAACACCATATATTTT. It is translated as CASSSSRAVSGNTIYF.